Presented here are 30 T cell receptor beta chains from one specimen sequenced in a study of persistence of HIV-infected CD4 T cells. Sequencing used immunoSEQ version 4 in survey mode. Repertoires were generated with immunoSEQ multiplex PCR, while TCRdb's copy carries only in-frame clones and drops some. The sample has 30,000 to 45,000 clones; roughly 89% are singletons. These receptors' targets are unknown. Cells were stimulated nonspecifically with anti-CD3/anti-CD28 magnetic beads. Sorting of responding CD4+ T cells relied on upregulated CD40 ligand together with CD69. The material sequenced was CD4+ T cells sorted from PBMCs after roughly 18-hour stimulation, taken from a patient who received antiretroviral therapy. The receptors originated from an adult man with HIV who was CMV-seropositive.

The chain couples TRBV27 to TRBJ1-5; 8 nucleotides match TRBD1. With 6 bases clipped from V and 1 base from J, the junction kept 5 bases outside the gene matches. Germline lookup yields CDR1 MNHEY and CDR2 SMNVEV (reference sequence). The CDR3 covers 15 residues. The CDR3 DNA sequence: TGTGCCAGCAGCCCCGGACAGGGCAGCAATCAGCCCCAGCATTTT. Protein: CASSPGQGSNQPQHF.

The genes are TRBV4-1 and TRBJ2-7; 7 bases agree with TRBD1. CDR1 MGHRA and CDR2 YSYEKL come from the germline V gene. J was trimmed by 12 bases and V by 0 bases; bases with no gene match: 5. This CDR3 has 12 amino acids. CDR3 sequence reads: CASSQEVKGAYF. CDR3 bases: TGCGCCAGCAGCCAAGAGGTGAAGGGGGCGTACTTC.

The gene calls are TRBV5-1 and TRBJ1-6; D remains ambiguous. Germline V gives CDR1 SGHRS, CDR2 YFSETQ. V lost 4 bases and J 7 bases, leaving 15 bases between the germline ends. The CDR3 is made up of 15 amino acids. The CDR3 sequence: CASSLSDTGNSPLHF. DNA for the CDR3: TGCGCCAGCAGCCTATCAGACACGGGAAATTCACCCCTCCACTTT.

This chain joins TRBV30 and TRBJ1-4; D is unclear. This CDR3 is 15 amino acids long. CDR1 and CDR2 (germline): GTSNPN, SVGIG (reference sequence). V lost 0 bases, J lost 5 bases, and 13 bases lay in between. CDR3 amino acids: CAWSVIQTLNEKLFF. CDR3 sequence (DNA): TGTGCCTGGAGTGTAATCCAGACTCTAAATGAAAAACTGTTTTTT.

The chain carries TRBV10-3 and TRBJ1-2, with TRBD1 identical over 12 bases. J was trimmed by 8 bases and V by 4 bases; bases with no gene match: 8. This CDR3 comprises 15 residues. The germline V gene has CDR1 ENHRY and CDR2 SYGVKD. The CDR3 DNA reads as TGTGCCATCAGTGCCCAGGGACAGGGGGCTGGCGGCTACACCTTC. Its protein product is CAISAQGQGAGGYTF.

This clone showed up just a few times. The V call is TRBV4-2, the J call TRBJ1-1, with D maybe TRBD1 (5 bases). V lost 4 bases to trimming and J lost 7 bases, with 19 bases between them. Per germline, CDR1 LGHNA and CDR2 YNFKEQ. The CDR3 covers 15 residues. CDR3 loop: CASSPIRSVDSEAFF. The CDR3 DNA reads as TGTGCCAGCAGCCCAATTAGATCCGTAGACAGTGAAGCTTTCTTT.

This chain joins TRBV12-3 or TRBV12-4 and TRBJ1-4; D is perhaps TRBD1 (5 bases). The V gene lost 6 bases and the J gene lost 8 bases, with 10 bases spanning the gap. The CDR3 runs to 12 residues. The CDR3: CASRRRQEKLFF. In nucleotides, the CDR3 is TGTGCCAGCAGGCGGCGACAGGAAAAACTGTTTTTT.

J is TRBJ1-5 and V is TRBV4-2, with D perhaps matching TRBD1 (5 bases). Germline V gene data show CDR1 as LGHNA and CDR2 as YNFKEQ. Trimming stripped 4 bases from V and 8 bases from J, with 21 bases between. This CDR3 is 16 amino acids long. CDR3 in DNA: TGTGCCAGCAGCCCCACCCCCGGGGCCCGAAGGGAGCCCCAGCATTTT. It codes for CASSPTPGARREPQHF.

The V gene is TRBV6-5, the J gene TRBJ2-5; TRBD1 matches 7 bases. The germline CDR1 and CDR2 sequences are MNHEY and SVGAGI. The CDR3 extends over 13 amino acids. The V segment lost 10 bases and the J segment 1 base; nucleotides outside the gene matches: 6. In DNA, the CDR3 is TGTGCCATAAGGGGACAGCTCCAAGAGACCCAGTACTTC. Translating gives CAIRGQLQETQYF.

The rearrangement links TRBV5-1 to TRBJ1-1; TRBD1 is a possible D gene (6 bases). The CDR3 runs to 15 residues. V was cut by 4 bases and J by 0 bases, with 13 bases left in between. Germline-derived CDR1 and CDR2 are SGHRS and YFSETQ. The CDR3 DNA follows: TGCGCCAGCAGCCGCGAGGACAGCTTGAACACTGAAGCTTTCTTT. It specifies CASSREDSLNTEAFF.

The rearrangement joins TRBV9 to TRBJ2-7, with TRBD2 matching 10 bases. CDR1 and CDR2 (germline): SGDLS, YYNGEE. V shed 4 bases, J shed 0 bases, and the junction held 13 bases outside the gene matches. CDR3 length: 18 residues. The CDR3 sequence: CASSSDLAGDQRSYEQYF. CDR3 sequence (DNA): TGTGCCAGCAGCTCGGACCTAGCGGGGGACCAACGCTCCTACGAGCAGTACTTC. The full variable domain, in which reference TRBV9 and TRBJ2-7 provide the parts outside the CDR3, is DSGVTQTPKHLITATGQRVTLRCSPRSGDLSVYWYQQSLDQGLQFLIQYYNGEERAKGNILERFSAQQFPDLHSELNLSSLELGDSALYFCASSSDLAGDQRSYEQYFGPGTRLTVT.

The V and J genes are TRBV5-5 and TRBJ2-5; 11 nucleotides line up with TRBD1. With 5 bases clipped from V and 5 bases from J, the junction kept 8 bases outside the gene matches. The CDR3 sequence is 15 residues long. Germline V CDR1 and CDR2: SGHKS, YYEKEE (reference sequence). The CDR3 region has the DNA TGTGCCAGCAGATATCTTGGACAGGGGGCGGAGACCCAGTACTTC. It specifies CASRYLGQGAETQYF.

The chain links TRBV30 to TRBJ1-5; 8 nucleotides align to TRBD1. Per germline, CDR1 GTSNPN and CDR2 SVGIG (reference sequence). This CDR3 is built from 17 residues. J was trimmed by 0 bases and V by 2 bases; bases with no gene match: 9. The CDR3 sequence is CAWSSRDRSYSNQPQHF. The CDR3 DNA reads TGTGCCTGGAGTTCCCGGGACAGGAGTTATAGCAATCAGCCCCAGCATTTT.

The chain combines TRBV19 with TRBJ2-2, with a tentative D call TRBD2 (6 bases). Germline assignment: CDR1 LNHDA and CDR2 SQIVND (reference sequence). CDR3 size: 15 residues. V dropped 8 bases and J dropped 5 bases, with 18 bases sitting between them. As DNA, the CDR3 is TGTGCCAGTGATCTTGGAGGGCCGGGGACCGGGGAGCTGTTTTTT. Amino acids: CASDLGGPGTGELFF. The full variable domain, rest sourced from reference TRBV19 and TRBJ2-2, is DGGITQSPKYLFRKEGQNVTLSCEQNLNHDAMYWYRQDPGQGLRLIYYSQIVNDFQKGDIAEGYSVSREKKESFPLTVTSAQKNPTAFYLCASDLGGPGTGELFFGEGSRLTVL.

This clone was picked up a small number of times. The V and J genes are TRBV3-1 (or the pseudogene TRBV3-2) and TRBJ1-1, with D maybe TRBD1 (6 bases). Trimming took off 3 bases at V and 0 bases at J, with 17 bases between the two ends. The CDR3 runs 17 residues. CDR1 LGHDT and CDR2 YNNKEL come from the germline V gene (reference sequence). CDR3 DNA sequence: TGTGCCAGCAGCCAGCCAACAGGGCTTGGTATGAACACTGAAGCTTTCTTT. As protein: CASSQPTGLGMNTEAFF.

The chain uses TRBV2 and TRBJ1-1; possible D gene TRBD1, 6 bases. V lost 4 bases to trimming and J lost 2 bases, with 11 bases between them. Germline V gene lookup returns CDR1 SNHLY and CDR2 FYNNEI. This CDR3 spans 14 amino acids. DNA for the CDR3: TGTGCCAGCAGTGTTGGACAGTCAAACACTGAAGCTTTCTTT. Residues: CASSVGQSNTEAFF.

CDR3 DNA sequence: TGTGCCAGCACCAAACAGGGTGCTGTTATTAATAATTCACCCCTCCACTTT. As protein: CASTKQGAVINNSPLHF. This rearrangement joins TRBV27 to TRBJ1-6, with D possibly TRBD1 on 6 matching bases. CDR1 and CDR2 from the germline V gene are MNHEY and SMNVEV (reference sequence). The V and J ends lost 7 bases and 5 bases respectively, with 21 bases between them. The CDR3 has 17 amino acids.

V gene TRBV7-2 combines with J gene TRBJ1-5; D unresolved. The CDR3 has 13 residues. V was cut by 5 bases and J by 7 bases, with 12 bases left in between. The germline gives CDR1 SGHTA, CDR2 FQGNSA. The CDR3 sequence is CASSRESQQPQHF. The CDR3 DNA is TGTGCCAGCAGCCGGGAGTCTCAGCAGCCCCAGCATTTT.

This clone was counted a few times. The V and J genes are TRBV28 and TRBJ1-1; D uncertain. V lost 1 base and J lost 10, with 19 bases in between. Looked up from germline, CDR1 is MDHEN and CDR2 is SYDVKM. The length of the CDR3 is 15 residues. CDR3 nucleotides: TGTGCCAGCAGTTTATTGAGCCCTTCGAACTTTGTAGCTTTCTTT. This encodes CASSLLSPSNFVAFF. Full variable domain (rest looked up from reference TRBV28 and TRBJ1-1): DVKVTQSSRYLVKRTGEKVFLECVQDMDHENMFWYRQDPGLGLRLIYFSYDVKMKEKGDIPEGYSVSREKKERFSLILESASTNQTSMYLCASSLLSPSNFVAFFGQGTRLTVV.

The rearrangement uses TRBV4-1 and TRBJ2-7, with 7 bases that match TRBD1. From germline, CDR1 is MGHRA and CDR2 YSYEKL. The CDR3 extends over 15 amino acids. V was clipped by 1 base and J by 2 bases; unmatched bases: 5. This chain's CDR3 is CASSQGWTGTYEQYF. DNA for the CDR3: TGCGCCAGCAGCCAAGGGTGGACAGGCACCTACGAGCAGTACTTC.

The genes are TRBV6-5 and TRBJ1-5; possibly TRBD1 for D (6 bases). V lost 6 bases, J lost 3 bases, and 15 bases lay in between. The CDR3 covers 15 residues. The germline gives CDR1 MNHEY, CDR2 SVGAGI. CDR3 DNA sequence: TGTGCCAGCAGGGCAGGGGCAGGACCCAATCAGCCCCAGCATTTT. Amino acid sequence: CASRAGAGPNQPQHF.

J is TRBJ1-1 and V is TRBV15; D perhaps matches TRBD1 (5 bases). Germline CDR1 is LNHNV and CDR2 is YYDKDF (reference sequence). Trimming stripped 4 bases from V and 7 bases from J, with 16 bases between. The length of the CDR3 is 14 residues. In DNA, the CDR3 is TGTGCCACCAGCACCGGGGCCGATTCAGGTGAAGCTTTCTTT. Translation gives CATSTGADSGEAFF.

This clone was observed a few times. This chain links TRBV6-5 with TRBJ2-7; 7 nucleotides match TRBD1. The CDR3 consists of 14 residues. Germline values: CDR1 MNHEY, CDR2 SVGAGI. The V segment lost 0 bases and the J segment 3 bases; nucleotides outside the gene matches: 2. CDR3 nucleotides: TGTGCCAGCAGTTACTCGAACAGGGGCTACGAGCAGTACTTC. Translated: CASSYSNRGYEQYF.

This clone has a single count. This chain uses TRBV29-1 with TRBJ1-1; tentative D call: TRBD1 (6 bases). Germline V CDR1 and CDR2: SQVTM, ANQGSEA. V was cut by 7 bases and J by 1 base, with 10 bases left in between. This CDR3 is built from 12 residues. The CDR3 region has the DNA TGCAGCGCAGGGGACGGGAACACTGAAGCTTTCTTT. Protein: CSAGDGNTEAFF. The full variable domain, completed using reference TRBV29-1 and TRBJ1-1, is SAVISQKPSRDICQRGTSLTIQCQVDSQVTMMFWYRQQPGQSLTLIATANQGSEATYESGFVIDKFPISRPNLTFSTLTVSNMSPEDSSIYLCSAGDGNTEAFFGQGTRLTVV.

Note on this clone: Other DNA sequences within the sample encode an identical CDR3. The chain carries TRBV6-5 and TRBJ1-6; unclear D gene. Germline V CDR1 and CDR2: MNHEY, SVGAGI. The CDR3 is 14 amino acids. The V end lost 4 bases, the J end lost 8 bases, and 12 bases lay between the germline ends. CDR3 in amino acids: CASSSSRRDSPLHF. DNA for the CDR3: TGTGCCAGCAGTTCCTCTAGACGGGATTCACCCCTCCACTTT.

The CDR3 nucleotides are TGTGCCAGCAGTTTTAAAGGGGAAAAACTGTTTTTT. This sequence encodes CASSFKGEKLFF. This rearrangement joins TRBV2 to TRBJ1-4, with D uncertain. From germline, CDR1 is SNHLY and CDR2 FYNNEI. The CDR3 sequence is 12 residues long. Trimming took off 5 bases at V and 8 bases at J, with 9 bases between the two ends.

The table lists this clone with a count of one. V usage is TRBV19 and J usage is TRBJ2-3; 12 bases agree with TRBD1. Germline assignment: CDR1 LNHDA and CDR2 SQIVND (reference sequence). The CDR3 loop spans 16 amino acids. The junction had 7 bases not matched to a gene; V was cut back by 5 bases and J by 4 bases. CDR3 loop: CASSLKGTGGADTQYF. In DNA form, the CDR3 reads TGTGCCAGTAGTCTTAAAGGGACAGGGGGCGCAGATACGCAGTATTTT.

The chain has TRBV19 and TRBJ2-1; the match to TRBD1 covers 10 bases. Trimming removed 9 bases from V and 15 bases from J; junction bases left unmatched: 8. Germline loops: CDR1 LNHDA, CDR2 SQIVND (reference sequence). This CDR3 has 11 amino acids. The CDR3: CASTDRGLGFF. The DNA for the CDR3 is TGTGCCAGCACCGACAGGGGGCTGGGGTTCTTC.

The chain uses TRBV5-1 and TRBJ2-1, with TRBD2 matching 11 bases. V trimming: 3 bases; J trimming: 10 bases; junction bases outside the gene matches: 12. The CDR3 is made up of 16 amino acids. Germline values: CDR1 SGHRS, CDR2 YFSETQ. The CDR3 DNA reads TGCGCCAGCAGCTCAGTAGCGGGGGGGCGATGGAAGGAGCAGTTCTTC. It is translated as CASSSVAGGRWKEQFF.

This clone has a single count. One junction end disagrees with the germline gene, perhaps due to a read error. The rearrangement joins TRBV3-1 (or the pseudogene TRBV3-2) to TRBJ1-4; D uncertain. The V gene's germline CDR1 is LGHDT and CDR2 YNNKEL (reference sequence). The CDR3 totals 15 residues. This CDR3 is CVSSPVAATNEKLFF. Written as DNA, the CDR3 is TGTGTCAGCAGCCCCGTGGCCGCAACTAATGAAAAACTGTTTTTT.